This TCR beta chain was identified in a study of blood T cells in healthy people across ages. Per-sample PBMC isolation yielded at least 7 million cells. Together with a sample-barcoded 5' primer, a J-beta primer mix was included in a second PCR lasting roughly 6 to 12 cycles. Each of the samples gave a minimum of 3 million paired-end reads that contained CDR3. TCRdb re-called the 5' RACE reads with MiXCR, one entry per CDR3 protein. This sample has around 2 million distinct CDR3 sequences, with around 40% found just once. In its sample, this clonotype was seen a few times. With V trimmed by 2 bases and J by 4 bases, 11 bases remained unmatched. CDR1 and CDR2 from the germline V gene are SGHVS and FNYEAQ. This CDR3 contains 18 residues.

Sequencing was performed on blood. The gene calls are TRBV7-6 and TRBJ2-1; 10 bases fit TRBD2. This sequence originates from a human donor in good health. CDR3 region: CASSLFFTSGEFYNEQFF. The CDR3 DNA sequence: TGTGCCAGCAGCTTATTTTTTACTAGCGGGGAATTTTACAATGAGCAGTTCTTC. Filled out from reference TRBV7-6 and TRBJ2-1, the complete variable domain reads GAGVSQSPRYKVTKRGQDVALRCDPISGHVSLYWYRQALGQGPEFLTYFNYEAQQDKSGLPNDRFSAERPEGSISTLTIQRTEQRDSAMYRCASSLFFTSGEFYNEQFFGPGTRLTVL.